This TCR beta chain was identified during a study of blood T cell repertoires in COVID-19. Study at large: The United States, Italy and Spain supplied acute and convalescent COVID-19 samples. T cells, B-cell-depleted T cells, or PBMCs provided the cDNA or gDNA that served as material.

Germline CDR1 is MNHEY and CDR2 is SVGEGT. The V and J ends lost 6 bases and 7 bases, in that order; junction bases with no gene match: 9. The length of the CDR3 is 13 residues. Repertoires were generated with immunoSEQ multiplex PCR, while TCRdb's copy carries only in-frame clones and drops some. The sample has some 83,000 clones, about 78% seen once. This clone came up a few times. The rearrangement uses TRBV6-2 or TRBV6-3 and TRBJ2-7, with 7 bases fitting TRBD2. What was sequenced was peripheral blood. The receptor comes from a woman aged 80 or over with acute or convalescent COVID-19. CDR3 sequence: CASSRWGGQEQYF. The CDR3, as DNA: TGTGCCAGCAGCCGCTGGGGAGGGCAAGAGCAGTACTTC.